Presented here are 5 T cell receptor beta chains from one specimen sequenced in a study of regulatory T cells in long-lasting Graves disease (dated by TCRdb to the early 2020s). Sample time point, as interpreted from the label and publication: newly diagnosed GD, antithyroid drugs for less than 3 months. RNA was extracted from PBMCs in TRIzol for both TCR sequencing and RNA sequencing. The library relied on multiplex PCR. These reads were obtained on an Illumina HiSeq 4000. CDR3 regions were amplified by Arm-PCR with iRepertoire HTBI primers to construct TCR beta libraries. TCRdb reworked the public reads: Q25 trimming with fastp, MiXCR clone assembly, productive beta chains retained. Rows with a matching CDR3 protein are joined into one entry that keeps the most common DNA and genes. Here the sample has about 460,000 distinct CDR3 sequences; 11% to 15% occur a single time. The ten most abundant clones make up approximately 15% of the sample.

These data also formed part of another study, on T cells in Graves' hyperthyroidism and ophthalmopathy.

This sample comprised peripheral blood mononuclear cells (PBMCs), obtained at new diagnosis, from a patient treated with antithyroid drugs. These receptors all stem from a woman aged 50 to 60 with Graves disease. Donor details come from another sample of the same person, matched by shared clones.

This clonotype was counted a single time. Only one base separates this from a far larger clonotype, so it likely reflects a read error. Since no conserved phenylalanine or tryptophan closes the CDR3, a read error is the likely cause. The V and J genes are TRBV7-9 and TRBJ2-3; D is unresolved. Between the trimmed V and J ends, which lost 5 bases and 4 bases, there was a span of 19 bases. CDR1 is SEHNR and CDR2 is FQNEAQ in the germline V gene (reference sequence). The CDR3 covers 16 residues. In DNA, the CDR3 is TGTGCCAGCAGCACAAGACTTAGGGCAATCCCAGATACGCAGTATTGT. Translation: CASSTRLRAIPDTQYC.

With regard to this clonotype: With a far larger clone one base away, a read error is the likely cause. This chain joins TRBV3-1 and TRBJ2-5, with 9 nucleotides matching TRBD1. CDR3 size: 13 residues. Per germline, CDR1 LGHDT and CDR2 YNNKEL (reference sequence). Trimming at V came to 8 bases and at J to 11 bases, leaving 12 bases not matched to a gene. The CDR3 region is CASETGGGNEQYF. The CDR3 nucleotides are TGTGCCAGCGAGACAGGGGGTGGTAATGAGCAGTACTTC.

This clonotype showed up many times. The CDR3 DNA is TGTGCCAGCAGTGACGGGACAGGGTTTCCGACGAATCAGCCCCAGCATTTT. It specifies CASSDGTGFPTNQPQHF. V is TRBV27 and J is TRBJ1-5; 9 bases fit TRBD1. The germline V gene has CDR1 MNHEY and CDR2 SMNVEV (reference sequence). The CDR3 extends over 17 amino acids. The trim removed 5 bases at V and 4 bases at J, leaving 12 bases unmatched.

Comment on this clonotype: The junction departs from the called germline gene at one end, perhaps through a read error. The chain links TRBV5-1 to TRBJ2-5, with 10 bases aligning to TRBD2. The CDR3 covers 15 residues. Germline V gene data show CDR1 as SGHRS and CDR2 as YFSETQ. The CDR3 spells CASSLTSGVQETQHF. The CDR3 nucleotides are TGCGCCAGCAGCTTGACTAGCGGGGTCCAAGAGACCCAGCACTTC.

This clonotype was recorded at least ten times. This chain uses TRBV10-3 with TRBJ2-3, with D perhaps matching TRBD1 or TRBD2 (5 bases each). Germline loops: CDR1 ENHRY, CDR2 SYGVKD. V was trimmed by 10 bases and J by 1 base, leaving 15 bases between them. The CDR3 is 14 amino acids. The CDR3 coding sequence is TGTGCCACTCGGGACGGGATGGGCACAGATACGCAGTATTTT. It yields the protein CATRDGMGTDTQYF.